These 10 T cell receptor beta chains originate from one sample sequenced in a study of T cells in Graves' hyperthyroidism and ophthalmopathy. There were TCR beta CDR3 regions amplified from RNA transcripts. The HTBI primer set was used in a first-round RT-PCR of the TCR CDR3. Each CDR3 protein gets one entry after TCRdb re-called the multiplex PCR reads with MiXCR. The table lists roughly 500,000 distinct CDR3 sequences, about 45% of them singletons. What was sequenced was peripheral blood or thyroid tissue (not recorded which). The receptors derive from an adult woman with Graves' disease, either hyperthyroidism or ophthalmopathy (not recorded which).

CDR3 coding DNA: TGTGCCAGCAGGGAGTCTGAAGCTTTCTTT. Translation: CASRESEAFF. The chain is built from TRBV28 and TRBJ1-1; D is unclear. Germline values: CDR1 MDHEN, CDR2 SYDVKM. The CDR3 runs to 10 residues. V was trimmed by 6 bases and J by 6 bases, leaving 5 bases between them.

Ten or more counts support this clonotype. V and J are TRBV5-1 and TRBJ1-1, with TRBD1 as a possible D gene (6 bases). V was cut by 8 bases and J by 3 bases, with 14 bases left in between. The CDR3 covers 13 residues. Germline CDR1 is SGHRS and CDR2 is YFSETQ. The CDR3 DNA reads TGCGCCAGTACCCAGGGGCCCGACACTGAAGCTTTCTTT. It translates to CASTQGPDTEAFF.

As concerns this clonotype: Germline and junction disagree at one end, which may indicate a read error. This chain connects TRBV4-1 to TRBJ2-7, with 13 nucleotides matching TRBD2. The CDR3 contains 16 residues. The germline CDR1 and CDR2 sequences are MGHRA and YSYEKL. The CDR3 DNA is TGTGCCAGCAGCCAGGAGACTAGCGGGAGGCAGTACGCGCAGTACTTC. Its protein is CASSQETSGRQYAQYF.

At least ten counts were recorded for this clonotype. The genes are TRBV15 and TRBJ2-2, with D uncertain. Germline CDR1 reads LNHNV; CDR2 reads YYDKDF (reference sequence). CDR3 length: 18 residues. The V end was cut by 1 base, the J end by 5 bases, with 20 bases between. The CDR3 sequence: CATSRVVGRLIGTGELFF. CDR3 in DNA: TGTGCCACCAGCAGAGTCGTTGGACGGCTAATTGGGACCGGGGAGCTGTTTTTT.

With respect to this clonotype: A read error may produce the germline difference seen at one junction end. The V call is TRBV6-6, the J call TRBJ1-6, with 9 bases that match TRBD1. The CDR3 totals 15 residues. Looked up from germline, CDR1 is MNHNY and CDR2 is SVGAGI (reference sequence). This CDR3 is CASNYSDRGNSPLHF. In nucleotides, the CDR3 is TGTGCTAGCAATTACTCGGACAGGGGAAATTCACCCCTCCACTTT.

This clonotype was detected only a few times. The chain recombines TRBV11-2 with TRBJ1-5; D possibly corresponds to TRBD1 (6 bases). CDR3 length: 16 amino acids. Trimming removed 3 bases at V and 1 base at J, with 13 bases between. The germline V gene has CDR1 SGHAT and CDR2 FQNNGV. CDR3 amino acids: CASSFYGQSSNQPQHF. The CDR3 bases are TGTGCCAGCAGCTTTTACGGACAGTCGAGCAATCAGCCCCAGCATTTT. Full variable domain (missing parts from reference TRBV11-2 and TRBJ1-5): EAGVAQSPRYKIIEKRQSVAFWCNPISGHATLYWYQQILGQGPKLLIQFQNNGVVDDSQLPKDRFSAERLKGVDSTLKIQPAKLEDSAVYLCASSFYGQSSNQPQHFGDGTRLSIL.

The chain uses TRBV9 and TRBJ1-6; 7 positions match TRBD1. This CDR3 has 15 amino acids. The V segment lost 6 bases and the J segment 9 bases; nucleotides outside the gene matches: 12. Germline V gives CDR1 SGDLS, CDR2 YYNGEE. The CDR3, as DNA: TGTGCCAGCACGAGCCCCGGGACAGTTACTTCACCCCTCCACTTT. It codes for CASTSPGTVTSPLHF.

At least ten counts were recorded for this clonotype. The chain recombines TRBV7-9 with TRBJ1-1, with TRBD1 matching 10 bases. The V gene's germline CDR1 is SEHNR and CDR2 FQNEAQ (reference sequence). Trimming took 5 bases from V and 6 from J; bases not matched to a gene: 12. The CDR3 totals 16 residues. The CDR3, as DNA: TGTGCCAGCAGCCCTAGCCGGGGACAGGGGTATCCTGAAGCTTTCTTT. Its translation is CASSPSRGQGYPEAFF. Full variable domain (outside the CDR3, taken from reference TRBV7-9 and TRBJ1-1): DTGVSQNPRHKITKRGQNVTFRCDPISEHNRLYWYRQTLGQGPEFLTYFQNEAQLEKSRLLSDRFSAERPKGSFSTLEIQRTEQGDSAMYLCASSPSRGQGYPEAFFGQGTRLTVV.

In this sample, this clonotype turned up many times. The rearrangement links TRBV6-2 or TRBV6-3 to TRBJ2-7, with 7 bases identical to TRBD2. With V trimmed by 4 bases and J by 3 bases, 9 bases remained unmatched. The CDR3 covers 15 residues. Per the germline V gene, CDR1 is MNHEY and CDR2 is SVGEGT. In nucleotides, the CDR3 is TGTGCCAGCAGTTTGGCGGGGGAGTGGGACTACGAGCAGTACTTC. This encodes CASSLAGEWDYEQYF.

The sample holds a few counts of this clonotype. Since a much larger clone is just one base distant, this may be a read error. This sequence joins TRBV5-4 and TRBJ2-5; 7 bases match TRBD2. The CDR3 has 18 amino acids. CDR1 SGHNT and CDR2 YYREEE come from the germline V gene (reference sequence). The junction had 15 bases not matched to a gene; V was cut back by 2 bases and J by 2 bases. CDR3 sequence reads: CASSLPGIAGLPQETQYF. CDR3 sequence (DNA): TGTGCCAGCAGCTTACCGGGAATAGCGGGTTTGCCTCAAGAGACCCAGTACTTC.